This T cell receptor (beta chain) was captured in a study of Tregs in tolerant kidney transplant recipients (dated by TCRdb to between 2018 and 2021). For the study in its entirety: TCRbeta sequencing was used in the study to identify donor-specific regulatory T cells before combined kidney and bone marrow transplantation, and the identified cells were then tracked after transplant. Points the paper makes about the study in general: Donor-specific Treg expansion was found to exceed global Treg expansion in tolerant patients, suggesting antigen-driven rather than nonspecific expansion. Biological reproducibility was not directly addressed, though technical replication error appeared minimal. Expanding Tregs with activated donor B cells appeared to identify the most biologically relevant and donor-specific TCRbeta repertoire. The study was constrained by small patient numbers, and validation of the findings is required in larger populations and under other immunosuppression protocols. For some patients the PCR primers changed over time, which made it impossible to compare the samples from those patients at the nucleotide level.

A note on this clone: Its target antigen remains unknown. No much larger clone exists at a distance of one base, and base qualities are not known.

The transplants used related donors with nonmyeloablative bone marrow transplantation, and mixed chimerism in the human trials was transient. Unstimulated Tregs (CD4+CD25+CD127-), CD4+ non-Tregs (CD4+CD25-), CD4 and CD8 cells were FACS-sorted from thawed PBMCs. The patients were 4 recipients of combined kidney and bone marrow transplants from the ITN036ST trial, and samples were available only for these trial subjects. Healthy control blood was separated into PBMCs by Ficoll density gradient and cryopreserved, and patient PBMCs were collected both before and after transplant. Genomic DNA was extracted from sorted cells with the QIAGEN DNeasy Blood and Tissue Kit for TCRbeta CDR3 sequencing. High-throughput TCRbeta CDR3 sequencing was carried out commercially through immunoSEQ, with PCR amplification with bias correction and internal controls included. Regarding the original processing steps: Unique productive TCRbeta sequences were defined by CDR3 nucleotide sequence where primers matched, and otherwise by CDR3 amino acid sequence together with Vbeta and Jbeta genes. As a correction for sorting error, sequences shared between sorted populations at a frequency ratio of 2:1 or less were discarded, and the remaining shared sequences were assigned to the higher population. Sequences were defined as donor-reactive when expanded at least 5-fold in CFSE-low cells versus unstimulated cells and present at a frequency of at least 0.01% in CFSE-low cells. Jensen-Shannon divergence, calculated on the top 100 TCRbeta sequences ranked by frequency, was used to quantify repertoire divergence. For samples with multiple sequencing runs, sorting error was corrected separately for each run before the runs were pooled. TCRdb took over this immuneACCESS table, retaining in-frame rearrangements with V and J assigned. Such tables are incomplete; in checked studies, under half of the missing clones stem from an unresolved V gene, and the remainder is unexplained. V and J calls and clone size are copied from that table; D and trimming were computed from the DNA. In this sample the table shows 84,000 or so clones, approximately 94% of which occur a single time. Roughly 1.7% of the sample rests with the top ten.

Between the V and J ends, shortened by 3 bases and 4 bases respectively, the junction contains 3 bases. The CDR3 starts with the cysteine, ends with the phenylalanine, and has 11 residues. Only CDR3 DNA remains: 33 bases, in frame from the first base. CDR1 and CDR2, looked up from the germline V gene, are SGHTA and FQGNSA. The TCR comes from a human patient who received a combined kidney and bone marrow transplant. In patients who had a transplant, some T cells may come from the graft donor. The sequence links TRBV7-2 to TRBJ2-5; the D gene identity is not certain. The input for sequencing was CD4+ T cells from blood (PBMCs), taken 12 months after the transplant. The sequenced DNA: TGTGCCAGCAGCTTCCTAGAGACCCAGTACTTC. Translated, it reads CASSFLETQYF.